These 27 T cell receptor beta chains came from one sample sequenced in a study of early T cells in non-severe SARS-CoV-2 infection. TCRdb passed the 5' RACE reads through MiXCR, listing each CDR3 protein once. The table includes about 49,000 distinct CDR3 sequences, around 11% detected once. The sample was whole blood. Receptors originate from an adult who was a healthcare worker with PCR-confirmed SARS-CoV-2 infection or an uninfected control (not recorded which).

The chain is built from TRBV7-2 and TRBJ2-7; 8 bases are shared with TRBD2. V dropped 1 base and J dropped 4; count of bases not matched to a gene: 6. CDR3 length: 15 amino acids. Germline assignment: CDR1 SGHTA and CDR2 FQGNSA. The CDR3 here is CASSLGLAFDYEQYF. Here the CDR3 DNA reads TGTGCCAGCAGCTTAGGACTAGCGTTCGATTACGAGCAGTACTTC.

This clonotype was detected a few times. CDR3 sequence reads: CASSYQKGNSPLHF. CDR3 bases: TGTGCCAGCAGTTATCAAAAGGGGAATTCACCCCTCCACTTT. V usage is TRBV6-5 and J usage is TRBJ1-6; a weak D match, TRBD1 (5 bases). Looked up from germline, CDR1 is MNHEY and CDR2 is SVGAGI. This CDR3 spans 14 amino acids. Deletions cut 3 bases from V and 7 bases from J, with 10 bases between.

CDR3: CASSIFARGLSKILGYTF. The CDR3 bases are TGTGCCAGCAGCATTTTTGCCCGGGGGTTGAGTAAAATTCTTGGCTACACCTTC. The rearrangement joins TRBV12-3 or TRBV12-4 to TRBJ1-2; TRBD1 might be the D (5 bases). CDR3 length equals 18 residues. The ends were cut back, 6 bases at V and 7 bases at J, with 30 bases in the middle.

This clonotype was counted a few times. V usage is TRBV4-1 and J usage is TRBJ2-7; D tentatively fits TRBD1 or TRBD2 (5 bases each). The germline V gene has CDR1 MGHRA and CDR2 YSYEKL. Deletions cut 1 base from V and 6 bases from J, with 16 bases between. The CDR3 spans 15 residues. The CDR3 coding sequence is TGCGCCAGCAGCCAAGGTGGGGACGCATTCTCCGAGCAGTACTTC. As protein: CASSQGGDAFSEQYF.

This clonotype was seen a few times. The chain joins TRBV20-1 to TRBJ1-1, with D perhaps matching TRBD1 (5 bases). Trimming left V 8 bases short and J 1 base short, with 14 bases between. In germline, CDR1 is DFQATT, CDR2 SNEGSKA (reference sequence). There are 13 residues in the CDR3. As DNA, the CDR3 is TGCAGTCTAAAAGGGGACTCGAACACTGAAGCTTTCTTT. As protein: CSLKGDSNTEAFF.

This clonotype has a handful of counts. The rearrangement links TRBV12-3 or TRBV12-4 to TRBJ1-1; D gene unclear. Trimming took off 3 bases at V and 4 bases at J, with 3 bases between the two ends. The CDR3 is made up of 11 amino acids. The CDR3 is CASSFSTEAFF. DNA of the CDR3: TGTGCCAGCAGTTTTTCCACTGAAGCTTTCTTT.

Ten or more counts support this clonotype. The chain is built from TRBV18 and TRBJ1-1; D is possibly TRBD1 (5 bases). The V gene lost 3 bases and the J gene lost 3 bases, with 8 bases spanning the gap. Germline assignment: CDR1 KGHSH and CDR2 LQKENI. This CDR3 spans 13 amino acids. Here the CDR3 reads CASSPTRDTEAFF. CDR3 nucleotides: TGTGCCAGCTCACCTACCAGGGACACTGAAGCTTTCTTT.

There are a few counts of this clonotype. The J gene is TRBJ2-2, the V gene TRBV6-5; maybe TRBD1 (5 bases). Per germline, CDR1 MNHEY and CDR2 SVGAGI. The germline V and J ends were trimmed by 0 bases and 2 bases, with 10 bases remaining between them. This CDR3 spans 16 amino acids. CDR3 sequence: CASSYSGVLNTGELFF. The CDR3 nucleotides are TGTGCCAGCAGTTACTCAGGGGTCCTTAACACCGGGGAGCTGTTTTTT.

This clonotype was seen repeatedly, ten times or more. The genes are TRBV6-2 or TRBV6-3 and TRBJ1-1, with D perhaps matching TRBD1 (6 bases). From germline, CDR1 is MNHEY and CDR2 SVGEGT. This CDR3 has 12 residues. V shed 6 bases and J shed 5 bases, with 10 bases lying between them. The CDR3 sequence: CASRPRGTEAFF. CDR3 nucleotides: TGTGCCAGCAGACCCAGGGGAACTGAAGCTTTCTTT.

This clonotype was counted only a few times. The chain is built from TRBV3-1 and TRBJ1-1, with TRBD1 identical over 7 bases. There are 15 residues in the CDR3. Germline values: CDR1 LGHDT, CDR2 YNNKEL (reference sequence). Trimming at V came to 4 bases and at J to 6 bases, leaving 11 bases not matched to a gene. CDR3 in DNA: TGTGCCAGCAGCCGCGTACAGGGGTTTGGGGCTGAAGCTTTCTTT. It codes for CASSRVQGFGAEAFF.

This clonotype was seen only a few times. The V gene is TRBV5-4, the J gene TRBJ1-1, with TRBD1 matching 7 bases. In germline, CDR1 is SGHNT, CDR2 YYREEE (reference sequence). The CDR3 runs to 13 residues. V trimming: 3 bases; J trimming: 4 bases; junction bases outside the gene matches: 3. CDR3 sequence reads: CASSSAGGTEAFF. The CDR3 coding sequence is TGTGCCAGCAGCTCGGCAGGGGGCACTGAAGCTTTCTTT.

This clonotype has at least ten counts. The chain uses TRBV27 and TRBJ2-7, with D maybe TRBD1 (5 bases). The length of the CDR3 is 17 residues. From germline, CDR1 is MNHEY and CDR2 SMNVEV (reference sequence). V was trimmed by 0 bases and J by 2 bases, leaving 17 bases between them. The DNA of the CDR3 is TGTGCCAGCAGTTTATCGATGCCGACAGTGAGAACCTACGAGCAGTACTTC. This gives the protein CASSLSMPTVRTYEQYF.

This clonotype was counted between two and nine times. The J gene is TRBJ1-1, the V gene TRBV28; possible D gene TRBD1, 5 bases. The CDR3 extends over 14 amino acids. Trimming pared 3 bases from V and 0 bases from J, leaving 8 bases between. Germline CDR1 is MDHEN and CDR2 is SYDVKM. CDR3 amino acids: CASSFGGVNTEAFF. CDR3 nucleotides: TGTGCCAGCAGTTTTGGGGGGGTGAACACTGAAGCTTTCTTT.

This clonotype appeared many times. This chain uses TRBV6-6 with TRBJ2-7; the match to TRBD1 covers 7 bases. Germline CDR1 and CDR2: MNHNY and SVGAGI (reference sequence). V lost 8 bases to trimming and J lost 2 bases; unmatched junction nucleotides: 9. The CDR3 is made up of 14 amino acids. The CDR3 protein is CASVTGNTPYEQYF. DNA for the CDR3: TGTGCCAGCGTGACAGGGAATACTCCCTACGAGCAGTACTTC.

This clonotype showed up many times. V is TRBV10-3 and J is TRBJ2-3, with D hard to call. The germline CDR1 and CDR2 sequences are ENHRY and SYGVKD. The CDR3 is 12 amino acids. Trimming removed 0 bases at V and 6 bases at J, with 4 bases between. CDR3 nucleotides: TGTGCCATCAGTGAGTCGACGGATACGCAGTATTTT. Its translation is CAISESTDTQYF.

This clonotype was picked up a small number of times. The chain combines TRBV20-1 with TRBJ2-1; D is possibly TRBD1 or TRBD2 (5 bases each). The CDR3 sequence is 15 residues long. The germline V gene has CDR1 DFQATT and CDR2 SNEGSKA (reference sequence). The V end lost 1 base, the J end lost 2 bases, and 12 bases lay between the germline ends. In DNA, the CDR3 is TGCAGTGCTAGAGTCGGGACCAAACCCTACAATGAGCAGTTCTTC. Protein sequence: CSARVGTKPYNEQFF.

J is TRBJ2-3 and V is TRBV7-3; TRBD2 matches 14 bases. Looked up from germline, CDR1 is SGHTA and CDR2 is FQGTGA. The V and J ends lost 5 bases and 3 bases, in that order; junction bases with no gene match: 7. CDR3 size: 17 residues. CDR3 sequence: CASSIGTSGGRTDTQYF. DNA of the CDR3: TGTGCCAGCAGCATAGGGACTAGCGGGGGTAGAACAGATACGCAGTATTTT.

Here the CDR3 reads CSVEGGTVTSSYEQYF. The CDR3, as DNA: TGCAGCGTTGAAGGGGGGACAGTAACTAGCTCCTACGAGCAGTACTTC. This chain connects TRBV29-1 to TRBJ2-7; 7 nucleotides line up with TRBD1. Trimming at V came to 1 base and at J to 0 bases, leaving 9 bases not matched to a gene. This CDR3 is built from 16 residues. Germline assignment: CDR1 SQVTM and CDR2 ANQGSEA.

At least ten counts were recorded for this clonotype. The gene calls are TRBV29-1 and TRBJ1-1; D gene ambiguous. Trimming removed 6 bases at V and 7 bases at J, with 18 bases between. Germline loops: CDR1 SQVTM, CDR2 ANQGSEA. CDR3 length: 13 residues. CDR3 DNA: TGCAGCGTCCCAACCCAAGGGTGGGATGAAGCTTTCTTT. It specifies CSVPTQGWDEAFF.

This clonotype was counted ten times or more. The chain employs TRBV24-1 and TRBJ1-1; a weak D match, TRBD1 (5 bases). Germline CDR1 KGHDR, CDR2 SFDVKD. V lost 8 bases, J lost 2 bases, and 11 bases lay in between. The CDR3 loop spans 13 amino acids. The CDR3 DNA sequence: TGTGCCACCACCCACGGGGGTAACACTGAAGCTTTCTTT. It translates to CATTHGGNTEAFF.

In its sample, this clonotype was seen many times. This chain connects TRBV5-1 to TRBJ2-7, with TRBD1 as a possible D gene (5 bases). The germline V and J ends were trimmed by 4 bases and 6 bases, with 23 bases remaining between them. The V gene's germline CDR1 is SGHRS and CDR2 YFSETQ. The CDR3 length is 16 residues. CDR3 protein: CASSPAETAGYREQYF. The CDR3 DNA follows: TGCGCCAGCAGCCCCGCCGAGACGGCAGGGTATCGCGAGCAGTACTTC.

This clonotype was found a few times. The rearrangement links TRBV5-1 to TRBJ1-3; D unclear. Germline CDR1 and CDR2: SGHRS and YFSETQ. Trimming took off 1 base at V and 0 bases at J, with 8 bases between the two ends. The CDR3 has 15 residues. The CDR3 loop is CASSLYAGSGNTIYF. CDR3 coding DNA: TGCGCCAGCAGCTTGTATGCGGGCTCTGGAAACACCATATATTTT.

This clonotype was detected many times. The chain joins TRBV10-1 to TRBJ2-3; no reliable D call. The V gene's germline CDR1 is WNHNN and CDR2 SYGVQD (reference sequence). This CDR3 is built from 14 residues. V was clipped by 2 bases and J by 2 bases, with 8 bases between them. In DNA form, the CDR3 reads TGCGCCAGCAGTGAGAGGTCTTTCACAGATACGCAGTATTTT. Amino acids: CASSERSFTDTQYF.

The chain has TRBV4-1 and TRBJ1-1; D remains unclear. Looked up from germline, CDR1 is MGHRA and CDR2 is YSYEKL. The CDR3 runs to 16 residues. Trimming took off 1 base at V and 0 bases at J, with 12 bases between the two ends. The CDR3 here is CASSQVGGPMNTEAFF. Here the CDR3 DNA reads TGCGCCAGCAGCCAAGTAGGAGGGCCTATGAACACTGAAGCTTTCTTT.

The rearrangement links TRBV2 to TRBJ2-5; D remains unclear. The V gene lost 4 bases and the J gene lost 6 bases, with 12 bases spanning the gap. The V gene's germline CDR1 is SNHLY and CDR2 FYNNEI. The length of the CDR3 is 13 residues. As DNA, the CDR3 is TGTGCCAGCAGTGCTGTTGTTGAGAAGACCCAGTACTTC. Amino acids: CASSAVVEKTQYF. Together with reference TRBV2 and TRBJ2-5, the CDR3 gives the full variable domain: EPEVTQTPSHQVTQMGQEVILRCVPISNHLYFYWYRQILGQKVEFLVSFYNNEISEKSEIFDDQFSVERPDGSNFTLKIRSTKLEDSAMYFCASSAVVEKTQYFGPGTRLLVL.

This clonotype was recorded many times. The chain has TRBV3-1 and TRBJ1-4; D remains ambiguous. The CDR3 extends over 11 amino acids. The ends were cut back, 3 bases at V and 10 bases at J, with 6 bases in the middle. Germline V gene data show CDR1 as LGHDT and CDR2 as YNNKEL (reference sequence). The CDR3 spells CASSQGGKLFF. As DNA, the CDR3 is TGTGCCAGCAGCCAGGGAGGAAAACTGTTTTTT. Filled out from reference TRBV3-1 and TRBJ1-4, the complete variable domain reads DTAVSQTPKYLVTQMGNDKSIKCEQNLGHDTMYWYKQDSKKFLKIMFSYNNKELIINETVPNRFSPKSPDKAHLNLHINSLELGDSAVYFCASSQGGKLFFGSGTQLSVL.

This clonotype has a handful of counts. This chain uses TRBV15 with TRBJ2-7; no clear D. V shed 0 bases and J shed 2 bases, with 11 bases lying between them. CDR1 and CDR2 (germline): LNHNV, YYDKDF (reference sequence). The CDR3 runs to 15 residues. CDR3 loop: CATSRERTATYEQYF. CDR3 nucleotide sequence: TGTGCCACCAGCAGAGAAAGGACGGCCACCTACGAGCAGTACTTC.